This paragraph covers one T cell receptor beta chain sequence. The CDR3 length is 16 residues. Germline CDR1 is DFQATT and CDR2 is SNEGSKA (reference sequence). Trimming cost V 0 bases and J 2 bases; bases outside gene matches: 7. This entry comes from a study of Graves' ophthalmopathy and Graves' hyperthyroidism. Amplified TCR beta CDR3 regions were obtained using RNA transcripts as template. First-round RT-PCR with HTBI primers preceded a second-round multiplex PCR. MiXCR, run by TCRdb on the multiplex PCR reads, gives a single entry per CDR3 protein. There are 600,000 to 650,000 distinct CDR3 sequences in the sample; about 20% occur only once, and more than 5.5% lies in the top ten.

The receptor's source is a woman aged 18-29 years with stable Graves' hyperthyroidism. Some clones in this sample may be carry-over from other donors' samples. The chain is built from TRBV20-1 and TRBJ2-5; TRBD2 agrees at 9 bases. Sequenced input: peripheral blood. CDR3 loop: CSARDRGAGGQETQYF. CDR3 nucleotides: TGCAGTGCTAGAGATCGGGGAGCGGGGGGACAAGAGACCCAGTACTTC.